This passage covers 24 T cell receptor beta chains from one sample sequenced in a study of graft-versus-host responses after intestinal transplantation. Clones were read by immunoSEQ multiplex PCR, and TCRdb kept only the in-frame ones, dropping some. The sample yields 90,000 to 130,000 clones, about 92% seen once. No cognate antigen is known for these TCRs. The sample consisted of unstimulated CD8+ T cells sorted from spleen or lymph node cells, taken before transplant. The source is a human donor who was the organ donor for an intestinal transplant.

This clone was counted once. The rearrangement uses TRBV7-9 and TRBJ1-5, with 8 bases identical to TRBD1. This CDR3 has 18 residues. V shed 5 bases and J 3 bases; nucleotides not matched to a gene: 15. Looked up from germline, CDR1 is SEHNR and CDR2 is FQNEAQ (reference sequence). The CDR3 DNA follows: TGTGCCAGCAGCCAAGGGGGGACAGGCGTTCCGGTCAATCAGCCCCAGCATTTT. Translation gives CASSQGGTGVPVNQPQHF.

The rearrangement joins TRBV6-1 to TRBJ2-2; TRBD2 matches at 8 bases. V lost 1 base, J lost 5 bases, and 0 bases stayed unmatched. Germline CDR1 MNHNS, CDR2 SASEGT. The CDR3 is 14 residues long. In DNA form, the CDR3 reads TGTGCCAGCAGTGAAGGCGGGAGGACCGGGGAGCTGTTTTTT. Translated: CASSEGGRTGELFF.

The V call is TRBV6-5, the J call TRBJ1-2, with a tentative D call TRBD1 (5 bases). The CDR3 consists of 12 residues. CDR1 and CDR2 (germline): MNHEY, SVGAGI. V lost 3 bases to trimming and J lost 5 bases, with 7 bases between them. The CDR3 sequence is CASSYDSYGYTF. Here the CDR3 DNA reads TGTGCCAGCAGTTATGACAGTTATGGCTACACCTTC.

Of note for this clone: The junction departs from germline at one end; a sequencing error may be responsible. Other DNA sequences in the sample encode the same CDR3. The chain joins TRBV7-9 to TRBJ1-1, with D uncertain. Germline CDR1 reads SEHNR; CDR2 reads FQNEAQ (reference sequence). The length of the CDR3 is 13 residues. DNA for the CDR3: TGCGCCAGCAGGCATCCGGTCGGCACTGAAGCTTTCTTT. Its translation: CASRHPVGTEAFF.

The chain combines TRBV2 with TRBJ1-5, with D tentatively TRBD1 (5 bases). Between the trimmed V and J ends, which lost 7 bases and 7 bases, there was a span of 11 bases. Germline V gives CDR1 SNHLY, CDR2 FYNNEI. The CDR3 totals 12 residues. The CDR3 loop is CASTQDGQPQHF. CDR3 nucleotide sequence: TGTGCCAGCACACAGGATGGACAGCCCCAGCATTTT.

The CDR3 sequence is CASSLSLAIGTDTQYF. CDR3 sequence (DNA): TGTGCCAGCAGCCTCTCACTGGCGATTGGAACAGATACGCAGTATTTT. The genes are TRBV9 and TRBJ2-3; D not certain. Trimming removed 4 bases at V and 3 bases at J, with 18 bases between. CDR1 and CDR2 from the germline V gene are SGDLS and YYNGEE. The CDR3 consists of 16 residues.

The genes are TRBV6-6 and TRBJ1-4, with TRBD1 as a possible D gene (5 bases). This CDR3 is 15 amino acids long. V shed 7 bases and J shed 2 bases, with 14 bases lying between them. CDR1 and CDR2 from the germline V gene are MNHNY and SVGAGI (reference sequence). The CDR3 DNA reads as TGTGCCAGCACGCCTCTCCAGGGCACTAATGAAAAACTGTTTTTT. This encodes CASTPLQGTNEKLFF.

The chain's CDR3 is CASSPAGTGGEAFF. CDR3 in DNA: TGTGCCAGCAGCCCTGCCGGGACAGGGGGCGAGGCTTTCTTT. The gene calls are TRBV9 and TRBJ1-1; TRBD1 agrees at 12 bases. V trimming: 4 bases; J trimming: 11 bases; junction bases outside the gene matches: 9. Germline loops: CDR1 SGDLS, CDR2 YYNGEE. This CDR3 has 14 amino acids. Variable domain in full (rest from reference TRBV9 and TRBJ1-1): DSGVTQTPKHLITATGQRVTLRCSPRSGDLSVYWYQQSLDQGLQFLIQYYNGEERAKGNILERFSAQQFPDLHSELNLSSLELGDSALYFCASSPAGTGGEAFFGQGTRLTVV.

The genes are TRBV4-1 and TRBJ2-7; perhaps TRBD1 as D (6 bases). CDR1 and CDR2 (germline): MGHRA, YSYEKL. This CDR3 region has 15 residues. V was trimmed by 0 bases and J by 3 bases, leaving 12 bases between them. CDR3 region: CASSQEYRVYYEQYF. The CDR3 nucleotides are TGCGCCAGCAGCCAAGAATACAGGGTATACTACGAGCAGTACTTC.

V is TRBV7-9 and J is TRBJ2-7; tentative D call: TRBD1 (6 bases). This CDR3 comprises 16 residues. V was cut by 1 base and J by 3 bases, with 16 bases left in between. CDR1 SEHNR and CDR2 FQNEAQ come from the germline V gene (reference sequence). The CDR3 DNA reads as TGTGCCAGCAGCTTAGTAGGGGCAGGGGCCTTCTACGAGCAGTACTTC. Translation: CASSLVGAGAFYEQYF.

J is TRBJ2-1 and V is TRBV2; no clear D. The CDR3 consists of 14 residues. The germline V gene has CDR1 SNHLY and CDR2 FYNNEI. The V end was cut by 1 base, the J end by 4 bases, with 8 bases between. The CDR3, as DNA: TGTGCCAGCAGTGAAGGGACGGGTTACAATGAGCAGTTCTTC. Amino acid sequence: CASSEGTGYNEQFF.

This chain uses TRBV7-8 with TRBJ2-5, with 12 bases identical to TRBD2. The trim removed 5 bases at V and 5 bases at J, leaving 12 bases unmatched. The length of the CDR3 is 17 residues. Germline V gene sequence: CDR1 SGHVS, CDR2 FQNEAQ. The DNA for the CDR3 is TGTGCCAGCAGCCTTCTGACTAGCGGGAGTCTTGTGGAGACCCAGTACTTC. Translation gives CASSLLTSGSLVETQYF.

CDR3 amino acids: CASSLPDSEAFF. In DNA form, the CDR3 reads TGTGCCAGCTCACTGCCGGACAGTGAAGCTTTCTTT. This rearrangement joins TRBV18 to TRBJ1-1; D possibly corresponds to TRBD1 (6 bases). Between the trimmed V and J ends, which lost 4 bases and 7 bases, there was a span of 10 bases. This CDR3 region has 12 residues. Germline CDR1 and CDR2: KGHSH and LQKENI.

This chain joins TRBV2 and TRBJ2-1; D not certain. V was pared by 8 bases and J by 6 bases, with 14 bases between. CDR3 size: 13 residues. Germline V gene sequence: CDR1 SNHLY, CDR2 FYNNEI. CDR3 sequence reads: CASRWVMSNEQFF. The CDR3 bases are TGTGCCAGCCGGTGGGTGATGAGCAATGAGCAGTTCTTC.

To note about this clone: One end of the junction does not line up with germline, which may come from a read error. CDR3 loop: CSARGARYAF. CDR3 sequence (DNA): TGCAGCGCACGGGGCGCGCGCTACGCCTTC. The chain has TRBV20-1 and TRBJ1-2; weak D call: TRBD1 (5 bases). The length of the CDR3 is 10 residues. CDR1 is DFQATT and CDR2 is SNEGSKA in the germline V gene (reference sequence).

The V and J genes are TRBV5-8 and TRBJ2-1; no firm D call. The germline CDR1 and CDR2 sequences are SGHTS and YDEGEE. Trimming took 0 bases from V and 8 from J, leaving 12 bases between them. The CDR3 runs 14 residues. CDR3 sequence reads: CASSLAASGHEQFF. CDR3 in DNA: TGTGCCAGCAGCTTGGCGGCTTCAGGCCATGAGCAGTTCTTC.

This clone has only a few counts. The chain employs TRBV10-2 and TRBJ2-7, with unresolved D. This CDR3 has 10 residues. Germline V lookup: CDR1 WSHSY, CDR2 SAAADI. Trimming cost V 10 bases and J 1 base, with 5 bases left between them. Here the CDR3 DNA reads TGCGCCACCGGATCCTACGAGCAGTACTTC. Amino acids: CATGSYEQYF.

The rearrangement joins TRBV28 to TRBJ2-2, with TRBD2 identical over 10 bases. The CDR3 totals 16 residues. V lost 2 bases, J lost 4 bases, and 4 bases stayed unmatched. The germline V gene encodes CDR1 MDHEN and CDR2 SYDVKM. For the CDR3, the DNA is TGTGCCAGCAGTTTAACTAGCGGGAAATCCACCGGGGAGCTGTTTTTT. It translates to CASSLTSGKSTGELFF.

CDR3 sequence: CASSFGGLSTDTQYF. CDR3 DNA: TGTGCCAGCAGCTTTGGTGGACTAAGCACAGATACGCAGTATTTT. J is TRBJ2-3 and V is TRBV11-3, with D perhaps matching TRBD2 (6 bases). Germline CDR1 is SGHNT and CDR2 is YENEEA. The V gene lost 3 bases and the J gene lost 0 bases, with 10 bases spanning the gap. There are 15 residues in the CDR3.

Only one count was recorded for this clone. The chain is built from TRBV19 and TRBJ1-1; perhaps TRBD1 as D (5 bases). V dropped 5 bases and J dropped 0 bases, with 16 bases sitting between them. CDR1 and CDR2 (germline): LNHDA, SQIVND (reference sequence). The CDR3 runs to 16 residues. The CDR3: CASSPDLLGVNTEAFF. The CDR3 nucleotides are TGTGCCAGTAGTCCGGACCTCTTGGGGGTGAACACTGAAGCTTTCTTT.

The chain employs TRBV5-6 and TRBJ2-7, with TRBD2 identical over 7 bases. Germline V gene data show CDR1 as SGHDT and CDR2 as YYEEEE. The V gene end was trimmed by 3 bases and the J gene end by 0 bases; junction bases not matched to a gene: 9. The CDR3 length is 16 residues. The CDR3 protein is CASSWGRARSSYEQYF. In nucleotides, the CDR3 is TGTGCCAGCAGCTGGGGGAGGGCCAGGAGCTCCTACGAGCAGTACTTC.

This clone was detected a few times. The V gene is TRBV6-5, the J gene TRBJ1-1; no definite D call. The CDR3 is made up of 14 amino acids. Deletions cut 5 bases from V and 3 bases from J, with 13 bases between. Germline V gene data show CDR1 as MNHEY and CDR2 as SVGAGI. CDR3 residues: CASSELRWDTEAFF. The CDR3 coding sequence is TGTGCCAGCAGTGAATTACGGTGGGACACTGAAGCTTTCTTT.

The rearrangement links TRBV5-4 to TRBJ2-7, with D possibly matching TRBD2 (5 bases). The CDR3 loop spans 16 amino acids. V was pared by 0 bases and J by 1 base, with 14 bases between. Germline CDR1 is SGHNT and CDR2 is YYREEE (reference sequence). The CDR3, as DNA: TGTGCCAGCAGCTTGGGGTGGCGGAGAGGGTCCTACGAGCAGTACTTC. This codes for CASSLGWRRGSYEQYF.

The V call is TRBV28, the J call TRBJ1-1; 8 bases fit TRBD1. The trim removed 4 bases at V and 7 bases at J, leaving 2 bases unmatched. From germline, CDR1 is MDHEN and CDR2 SYDVKM. The CDR3 sequence is 12 residues long. The CDR3 sequence: CASSYDRGEAFF. The CDR3 nucleotides are TGTGCCAGCAGTTACGACAGGGGTGAAGCTTTCTTT. The whole variable domain, filled in from reference TRBV28 and TRBJ1-1, reads DVKVTQSSRYLVKRTGEKVFLECVQDMDHENMFWYRQDPGLGLRLIYFSYDVKMKEKGDIPEGYSVSREKKERFSLILESASTNQTSMYLCASSYDRGEAFFGQGTRLTVV.